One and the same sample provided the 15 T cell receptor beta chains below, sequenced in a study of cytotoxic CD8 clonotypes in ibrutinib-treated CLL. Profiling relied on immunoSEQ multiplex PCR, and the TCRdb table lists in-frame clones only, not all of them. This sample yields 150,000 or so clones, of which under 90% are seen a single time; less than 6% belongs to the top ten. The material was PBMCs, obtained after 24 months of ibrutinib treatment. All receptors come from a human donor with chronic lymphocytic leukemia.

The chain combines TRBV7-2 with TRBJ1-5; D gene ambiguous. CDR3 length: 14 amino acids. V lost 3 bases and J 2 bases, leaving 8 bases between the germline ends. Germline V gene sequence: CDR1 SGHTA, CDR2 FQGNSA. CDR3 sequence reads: CASSFGSRNQPQHF. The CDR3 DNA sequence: TGTGCCAGCAGCTTTGGCAGTCGCAATCAGCCCCAGCATTTT.

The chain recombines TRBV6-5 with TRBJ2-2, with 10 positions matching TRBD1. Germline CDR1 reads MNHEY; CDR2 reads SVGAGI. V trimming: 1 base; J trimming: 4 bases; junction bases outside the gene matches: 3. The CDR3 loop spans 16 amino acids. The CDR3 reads CASSYFRTGGTGELFF. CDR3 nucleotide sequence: TGTGCCAGCAGTTACTTCAGGACAGGGGGCACCGGGGAGCTGTTTTTT.

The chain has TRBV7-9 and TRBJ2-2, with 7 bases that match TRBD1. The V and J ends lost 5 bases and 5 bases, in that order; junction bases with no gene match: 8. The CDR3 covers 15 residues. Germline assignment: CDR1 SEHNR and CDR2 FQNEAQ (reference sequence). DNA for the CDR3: TGTGCCAGCAGCCACATACAGGGGTGGACCGGGGAGCTGTTTTTT. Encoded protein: CASSHIQGWTGELFF.

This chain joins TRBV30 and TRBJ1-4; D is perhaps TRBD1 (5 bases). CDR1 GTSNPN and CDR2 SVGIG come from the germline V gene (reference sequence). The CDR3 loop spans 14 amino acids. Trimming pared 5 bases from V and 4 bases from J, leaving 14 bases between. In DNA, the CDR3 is TGTGCCTGGTCCCGGGGGGGTTTTAATGAAAAACTGTTTTTT. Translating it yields CAWSRGGFNEKLFF.

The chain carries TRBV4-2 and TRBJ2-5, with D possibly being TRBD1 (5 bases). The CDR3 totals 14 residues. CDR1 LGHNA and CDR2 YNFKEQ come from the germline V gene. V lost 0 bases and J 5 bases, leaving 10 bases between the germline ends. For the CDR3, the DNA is TGTGCCAGCAGCCAAGATCGAAGGGGCGAGACCCAGTACTTC. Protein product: CASSQDRRGETQYF.

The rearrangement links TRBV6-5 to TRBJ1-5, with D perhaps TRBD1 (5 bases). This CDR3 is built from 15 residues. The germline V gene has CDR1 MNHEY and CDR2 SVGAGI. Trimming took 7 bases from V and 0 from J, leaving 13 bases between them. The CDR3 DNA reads TGTGCCAGCATGAGACAGTTCGATAGCAATCAGCCCCAGCATTTT. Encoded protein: CASMRQFDSNQPQHF.

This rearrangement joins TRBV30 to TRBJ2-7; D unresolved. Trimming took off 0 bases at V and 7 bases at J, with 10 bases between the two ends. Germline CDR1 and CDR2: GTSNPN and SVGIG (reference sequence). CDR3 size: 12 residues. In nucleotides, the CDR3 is TGTGCCTGGAGTGTAGTCCCCAAGGAGCAGTACTTC. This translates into CAWSVVPKEQYF.

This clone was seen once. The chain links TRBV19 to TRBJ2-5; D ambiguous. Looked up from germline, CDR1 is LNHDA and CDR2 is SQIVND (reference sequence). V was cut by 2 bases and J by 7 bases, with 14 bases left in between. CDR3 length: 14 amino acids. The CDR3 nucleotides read TGTGCCAGTAGTATACGGCCGATAGGTGGGACCCAGTACTTC. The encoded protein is CASSIRPIGGTQYF.

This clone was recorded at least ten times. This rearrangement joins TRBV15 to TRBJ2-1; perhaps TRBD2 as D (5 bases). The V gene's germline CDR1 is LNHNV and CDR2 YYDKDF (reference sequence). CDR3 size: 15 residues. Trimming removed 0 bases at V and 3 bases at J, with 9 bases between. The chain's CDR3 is CATSRELGSYNEQFF. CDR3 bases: TGTGCCACCAGCAGAGAACTAGGAAGCTACAATGAGCAGTTCTTC.

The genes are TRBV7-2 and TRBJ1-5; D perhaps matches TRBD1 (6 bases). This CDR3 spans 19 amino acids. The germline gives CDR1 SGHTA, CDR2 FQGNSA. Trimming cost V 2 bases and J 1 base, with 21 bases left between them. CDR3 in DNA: TGTGCCAGCAGCTTAAGATCGACAGGAAGGAGGATGAGCAATCAGCCCCAGCATTTT. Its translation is CASSLRSTGRRMSNQPQHF.

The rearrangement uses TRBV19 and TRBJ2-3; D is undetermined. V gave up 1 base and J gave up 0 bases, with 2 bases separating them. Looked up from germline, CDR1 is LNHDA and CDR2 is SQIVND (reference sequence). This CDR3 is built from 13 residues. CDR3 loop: CASSIASTDTQYF. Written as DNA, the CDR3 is TGTGCCAGTAGTATAGCCAGCACAGATACGCAGTATTTT.

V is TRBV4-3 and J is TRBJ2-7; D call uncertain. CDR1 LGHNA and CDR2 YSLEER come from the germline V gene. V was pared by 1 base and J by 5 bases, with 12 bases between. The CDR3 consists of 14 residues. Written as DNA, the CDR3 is TGCGCCAGCAGCCAAGCCCGTTCTACGGACGAGCAGTACTTC. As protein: CASSQARSTDEQYF.

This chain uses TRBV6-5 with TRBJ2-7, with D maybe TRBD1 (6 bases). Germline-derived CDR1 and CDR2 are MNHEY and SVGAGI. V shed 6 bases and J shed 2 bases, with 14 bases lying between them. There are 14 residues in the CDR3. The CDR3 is CASRPRQVAYEQYF. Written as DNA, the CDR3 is TGTGCCAGCAGACCTAGACAGGTCGCCTACGAGCAGTACTTC.

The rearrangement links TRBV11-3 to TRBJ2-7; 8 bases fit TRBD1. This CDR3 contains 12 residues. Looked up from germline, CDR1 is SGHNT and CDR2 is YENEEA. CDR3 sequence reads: CAISTGGHEQYF. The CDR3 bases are TGTGCTATATCTACAGGGGGGCACGAGCAGTACTTC.

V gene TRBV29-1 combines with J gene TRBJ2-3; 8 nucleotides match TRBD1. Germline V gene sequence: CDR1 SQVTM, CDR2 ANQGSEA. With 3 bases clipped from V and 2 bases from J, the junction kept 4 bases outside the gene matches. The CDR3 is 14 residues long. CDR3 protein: CSVDLGQVTDTQYF. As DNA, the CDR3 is TGCAGCGTTGATTTGGGACAGGTCACAGATACGCAGTATTTT.